Presented here are 17 T cell receptor beta chains from one specimen sequenced in a study of T cell repertoires in cytomegalovirus infection. From the reads, TCRdb called clonotypes with MiXCR, one entry per CDR3 protein. The sample has 100,000 or so distinct CDR3 sequences, 15% to 20% seen once. Sequencing was performed on PBMCs. These receptors were taken from a human donor in good health (CMV status not recorded). Some clones in this sample may be carry-over from other donors' samples.

This clonotype appeared a few times. This chain links TRBV6-5 with TRBJ1-1; D is undetermined. From germline, CDR1 is MNHEY and CDR2 SVGAGI. Trimming stripped 7 bases from V and 0 bases from J, with 9 bases between. This CDR3 is 13 amino acids long. The CDR3 reads CASMRFMNTEAFF. The CDR3 DNA follows: TGTGCCAGCATGCGGTTCATGAACACTGAAGCTTTCTTT.

This clonotype appeared many times. The gene calls are TRBV10-3 and TRBJ1-1, with 9 bases lining up with TRBD1. Per germline, CDR1 ENHRY and CDR2 SYGVKD. The CDR3 consists of 15 residues. With V trimmed by 7 bases and J by 4 bases, 10 bases remained unmatched. Here the CDR3 reads CAITPGQGPSTEAFF. The CDR3 DNA reads TGTGCCATCACTCCGGGACAGGGTCCCTCCACTGAAGCTTTCTTT.

This clonotype appeared many times. The genes are TRBV11-1 and TRBJ2-5; D unresolved. Trimming cost V 2 bases and J 1 base, with 5 bases left between them. Germline V CDR1 and CDR2: SGHAT, FQDESV (reference sequence). There are 13 residues in the CDR3. The CDR3 reads CASSLSPQETQYF. The CDR3 DNA is TGTGCCAGCAGCTTAAGTCCCCAAGAGACCCAGTACTTC.

The V and J genes are TRBV5-4 and TRBJ1-1; D unclear. V was clipped by 2 bases and J by 1 base, with 6 bases between them. CDR1 and CDR2 from the germline V gene are SGHNT and YYREEE (reference sequence). CDR3 length: 13 amino acids. CDR3 protein: CASSLPRNTEAFF. The DNA of the CDR3 is TGTGCCAGCAGCTTACCCAGGAACACTGAAGCTTTCTTT. Full variable domain (outside the CDR3, taken from reference TRBV5-4 and TRBJ1-1): ETGVTQSPTHLIKTRGQQVTLRCSSQSGHNTVSWYQQALGQGPQFIFQYYREEENGRGNFPPRFSGLQFPNYSSELNVNALELDDSALYLCASSLPRNTEAFFGQGTRLTVV.

This clonotype was seen ten or more times. The chain carries TRBV7-8 and TRBJ2-1; D perhaps matches TRBD1 (8 bases). V was pared by 0 bases and J by 8 bases, with 20 bases between. CDR3 length: 17 residues. Germline-derived CDR1 and CDR2 are SGHVS and FQNEAQ. CDR3 sequence: CASSLAWFLTGGDEQFF. CDR3 sequence (DNA): TGTGCCAGCAGCTTAGCGTGGTTTCTTACAGGGGGGGATGAGCAGTTCTTC.

This clonotype appeared many times. The CDR3 loop reads CASSLSRPTEAFF. CDR3 sequence (DNA): TGTGCCAGCAGCTTAAGTAGGCCCACTGAAGCTTTCTTT. The rearrangement uses TRBV7-2 and TRBJ1-1, with D unclear. Germline values: CDR1 SGHTA, CDR2 FQGNSA. The CDR3 has 13 amino acids. The V gene lost 2 bases and the J gene lost 4 bases, with 8 bases spanning the gap.

A few counts support this clonotype. The chain combines TRBV7-6 with TRBJ2-7; 9 positions match TRBD2. With 0 bases clipped from V and 6 bases from J, the junction kept 15 bases outside the gene matches. The germline gives CDR1 SGHVS, CDR2 FNYEAQ. CDR3 size: 18 residues. The CDR3 nucleotides are TGTGCCAGCAGCTTAGCGAGGCTAGCGGGGCTTCCGGGGGGCGAGCAGTACTTC. Its translation is CASSLARLAGLPGGEQYF.

In this sample, this clonotype turned up many times. The V call is TRBV7-6, the J call TRBJ2-2; D might be TRBD1 (6 bases). Germline V gene sequence: CDR1 SGHVS, CDR2 FNYEAQ. Trimming pared 1 base from V and 1 base from J, leaving 10 bases between. The CDR3 length is 16 residues. CDR3 amino acids: CASSLDPGQNTGELFF. As DNA, the CDR3 is TGTGCCAGCAGCTTAGACCCGGGACAGAACACCGGGGAGCTGTTTTTT.

In its sample, this clonotype was seen many times. The chain employs TRBV2 and TRBJ1-5; 7 nucleotides agree with TRBD1. Germline assignment: CDR1 SNHLY and CDR2 FYNNEI. The CDR3 has 14 residues. V trimming: 4 bases; J trimming: 3 bases; junction bases outside the gene matches: 3. CDR3 sequence: CASSGQGYNQPQHF. The DNA for the CDR3 is TGTGCCAGCAGTGGACAGGGCTACAATCAGCCCCAGCATTTT.

This clonotype was counted ten times or more. The rearrangement joins TRBV20-1 to TRBJ2-5; TRBD1 agrees at 9 bases. Per germline, CDR1 DFQATT and CDR2 SNEGSKA (reference sequence). This CDR3 spans 13 amino acids. Unmatched junction bases numbered 3, after V lost 2 bases and J lost 5 bases. CDR3 protein: CSARRTGEETQYF. CDR3 nucleotides: TGCAGTGCTAGAAGGACAGGGGAGGAGACCCAGTACTTC.

This clonotype was counted a few times. This chain joins TRBV10-3 and TRBJ2-3; a possible D gene is TRBD2 (6 bases). The CDR3 covers 15 residues. The V gene's germline CDR1 is ENHRY and CDR2 SYGVKD. The germline V and J ends were trimmed by 6 bases and 2 bases, with 15 bases remaining between them. In nucleotides, the CDR3 is TGTGCCATCAGCCGGATGGGCGGGGACACAGATACGCAGTATTTT. Translated: CAISRMGGDTDTQYF.

This clonotype was observed at least ten times. The chain carries TRBV28 and TRBJ2-3; 7 bases are shared with TRBD1. With V trimmed by 7 bases and J by 7 bases, 11 bases remained unmatched. The CDR3 has 14 residues. CDR1 and CDR2 from the germline V gene are MDHEN and SYDVKM. The CDR3 DNA reads as TGTGCCAGCACCACCCCGGACAGGAAATATACGCAGTATTTT. Translated: CASTTPDRKYTQYF.

This clonotype occurred many times. The chain has TRBV20-1 and TRBJ2-7; 8 bases agree with TRBD1. The trim removed 5 bases at V and 6 bases at J, leaving 6 bases unmatched. From germline, CDR1 is DFQATT and CDR2 SNEGSKA (reference sequence). The CDR3 contains 12 residues. The CDR3 DNA sequence: TGCAGTGCTTCTAACAGGGGGATCGAGCAGTACTTC. Translated, it gives CSASNRGIEQYF.

Turning to this clonotype: Since no conserved phenylalanine or tryptophan closes the CDR3, a read error is the likely cause. The chain is built from TRBV20-1 and TRBJ2-2; TRBD2 aligns across 10 bases. The length of the CDR3 is 15 residues. J gave up 0 bases and V 7 bases, and 5 bases lay outside the gene matches. Germline V lookup: CDR1 DFQATT, CDR2 SNEGSKA (reference sequence). The CDR3 loop reads CSGESGGANTGELFS. The CDR3 DNA reads TGCAGTGGAGAGAGCGGGGGGGCGAACACCGGGGAGCTGTTTTCT.

This clonotype was detected a few times. The chain joins TRBV19 to TRBJ1-1, with a possible D match to TRBD1 (6 bases). This CDR3 has 14 residues. Germline V gene lookup returns CDR1 LNHDA and CDR2 SQIVND (reference sequence). Trimming pared 5 bases from V and 4 bases from J, leaving 14 bases between. The CDR3 DNA follows: TGTGCCAGTAGTCAACAGGGCCAAACCACTGAAGCTTTCTTT. It translates to CASSQQGQTTEAFF.

The chain couples TRBV10-3 to TRBJ1-1; 7 nucleotides match TRBD1. The V segment lost 2 bases and the J segment 9 bases; nucleotides outside the gene matches: 3. Germline V lookup: CDR1 ENHRY, CDR2 SYGVKD. The CDR3 consists of 12 residues. CDR3 in amino acids: CAISEGDSKAFF. In nucleotides, the CDR3 is TGTGCCATCAGTGAGGGGGACAGTAAAGCTTTCTTT.

This clonotype has only a few counts. The gene calls are TRBV30 and TRBJ1-1; possible D gene TRBD1, 5 bases. The germline gives CDR1 GTSNPN, CDR2 SVGIG (reference sequence). Trimming cost V 0 bases and J 6 bases, with 14 bases left between them. CDR3 length: 14 amino acids. Here the CDR3 DNA reads TGTGCCTGGAGTGTGGACACCCGAAGATCTGAAGCTTTCTTT. This encodes CAWSVDTRRSEAFF.